This TCR delta chain was documented in a study of human gamma delta and Vdelta1 T cells (dated by TCRdb to about 2018). A note on the overall study: Delta One T cells, Vd1+ gamma-delta T cells, were investigated in the study as cytotoxic effectors against acute myeloid leukemia. Paper-wide results and their limitations: According to the report, Delta One T cells were polyclonal and showed broad cytotoxic targeting of acute myeloid leukemia.

Points on this clone: Its antigen is unknown. One base away there is no much larger clone; base qualities are not given.

Libraries were built with PCR. The sequencer was an Illumina MiSeq. The public reads were reprocessed by TCRdb using CATT, and rows of matching DNA were later combined. Within this sample are some 6,500 delta-chain clones, with over 30% of them counted one time only. 5.5% to 7% of the sample belongs to the ten largest clones. Reading from cysteine to phenylalanine, the CDR3 counts 18 amino acids. Only the CDR3 DNA stays, 54 bases, in frame from base 1. For CDR1 and CDR2, the germline V gene lists TSWWSYY and QGS. V has 8 bases trimmed and J has 5 bases trimmed; junction bases matching no gene number 19.

Sequenced material: Vdelta1 gamma-delta T cells from blood grown in culture (DOT cells). The cell subset or site label on this specimen signifies: Delta One T cells, in vitro expanded/differentiated Vd1+ gamma-delta T cells. The clonotype comes from a human donor in good health. The rearranged segments are TRDV1 and TRDJ1, with 11 bases matching TRDD3. The sequenced DNA is TGTGCTCTTTCCCTTCCTTTAGATGGGGGATACGGCCCGGATAAACTCATCTTT. This gives the protein CALSLPLDGGYGPDKLIF.